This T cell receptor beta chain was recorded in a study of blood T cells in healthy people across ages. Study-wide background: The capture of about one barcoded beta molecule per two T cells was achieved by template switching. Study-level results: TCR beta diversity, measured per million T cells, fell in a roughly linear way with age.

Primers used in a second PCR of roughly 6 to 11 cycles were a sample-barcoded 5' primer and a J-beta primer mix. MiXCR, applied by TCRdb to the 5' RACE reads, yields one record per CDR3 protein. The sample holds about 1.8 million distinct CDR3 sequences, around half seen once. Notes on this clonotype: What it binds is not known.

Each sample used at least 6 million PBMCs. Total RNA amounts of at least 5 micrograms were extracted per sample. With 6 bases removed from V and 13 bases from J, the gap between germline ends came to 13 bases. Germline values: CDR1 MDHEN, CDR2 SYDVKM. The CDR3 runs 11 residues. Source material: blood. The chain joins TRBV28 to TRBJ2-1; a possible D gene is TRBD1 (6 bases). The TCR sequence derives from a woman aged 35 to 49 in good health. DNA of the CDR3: TGTGCCAGCAGGGGGGCAGTAGGTCAGTTCTTC. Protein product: CASRGAVGQFF.